The 2 T cell receptor beta chains given below trace back to one sample, sequenced in a study of Graves' ophthalmopathy and Graves' hyperthyroidism listed by TCRdb under 2018. TCRdb records Illumina HiSeq 2000 as the sequencer. For repertoire sequencing, the TCR beta CDR3 regions were amplified from RNA transcripts. A first-round RT-PCR used HTBI primers with the Qiagen OneStep RT-PCR kit, followed by a second-round multiplex PCR, size selection and purification. TCRdb ran its own pipeline on the public reads, namely fastp trimming at Q25 and MiXCR clone calling, and kept in-frame beta chains. All rows with the same CDR3 protein become a single entry with the most common DNA and genes. The sample includes 350,000 to 400,000 distinct CDR3 sequences, with approximately 16% observed a single time. The ten largest clonotypes hold 1.6% of the sample. Source material: peripheral blood. The receptors here all came from a woman aged 18 to 35 with Graves' ophthalmopathy. Donor details come from another sample of the same person, matched by shared clones.

This clonotype was seen just once. The rearrangement links TRBV6-5 to TRBJ1-2; D uncertain. Trimming pared 0 bases from V and 1 base from J, leaving 6 bases between. This CDR3 has 14 amino acids. Germline V gene sequence: CDR1 MNHEY, CDR2 SVGAGI. CDR3 amino acids: CASSYSRINYGYTF. Written as DNA, the CDR3 is TGTGCCAGCAGTTACTCCCGGATTAACTATGGCTACACCTTC.

This clonotype was counted at least ten times. The chain has TRBV6-5 and TRBJ2-7, with 10 positions matching TRBD2. Germline CDR1 reads MNHEY; CDR2 reads SVGAGI. The CDR3 is 17 residues long. J gave up 6 bases and V 4 bases, and 15 bases lay outside the gene matches. CDR3 sequence: CASSSPASGGSLREQYF. The DNA of the CDR3 is TGTGCCAGCAGTTCCCCCGCTAGCGGGGGATCGCTACGCGAGCAGTACTTC.